This T cell receptor beta chain was identified during a study of Ad26.COV2.S vaccination and SARS-CoV-2 variants. Looking at the study overall: Ad26.COV2.S, an intramuscular injection, was given once or twice 56 days apart. Study results and caveats: From the TCR breadth and depth analyses, total T cell responses may have been underestimated. Participants in the vaccine arm had higher spike-specific TCR breadth; placebo recipients had lower.

TCRdb keeps only in-frame clones here, not all; method: immunoSEQ multiplex PCR. This sample yields 250,000 to 300,000 clones, of which around 87% are seen a single time; 3% to 4% belongs to the top ten. CDR1 is SGHAT and CDR2 is FQNNGV in the germline V gene. Trimming pared 3 bases from V and 8 bases from J, leaving 11 bases between. The CDR3 consists of 14 residues. With respect to this clone: Its specificity is not known.

As for treatment: approximately 18 received Ad26.COV2.S at low or high dose, single or two shots; 5 received placebo; per-sample allocation not given. All samples were drawn on day 63, counting from the first vaccine or placebo injection. The material sequenced was peripheral blood, taken in a trial of Ad26.COV2.S vaccine versus placebo. The chain couples TRBV11-2 to TRBJ1-6; D not certain. The TCR was taken from a person between 18 and 59 years old who received the Ad26.COV2.S COVID-19 vaccine or a placebo. CDR3: CASSFSGIDSPLHF. In nucleotides, the CDR3 is TGTGCCAGCAGCTTTTCGGGGATTGATTCACCCCTCCACTTT. Looking up the rest from reference TRBV11-2 and TRBJ1-6 gives the full variable domain: EAGVAQSPRYKIIEKRQSVAFWCNPISGHATLYWYQQILGQGPKLLIQFQNNGVVDDSQLPKDRFSAERLKGVDSTLKIQPAKLEDSAVYLCASSFSGIDSPLHFGNGTRLTVT.